Listed below are T cell receptor beta chains from one sample, sequenced in a study of CD8+ T cells in alopecia areata. Libraries were prepared by immunoSEQ multiplex PCR; TCRdb keeps only in-frame clonotypes and omits some of them. This table holds around 270,000 clones, roughly 64% found once. Specimen: CD4+ T cells sorted from blood, collected at week 24, from a patient treated with tofacitinib. These receptors all stem from a human donor with alopecia areata. Each CDR3 is given with its conserved first and last residue. The order of the fields is V gene, clone size, J gene, D gene, CDR3 DNA, CDR3 protein. D genes are given only for firm matches. Not every row has a clone size; where given, it reads once, few, many or a size class.

>TRBV5-6|once|TRBJ2-3|.
TGTGCCAGCAGCCCAGGAGGGGCGGCAGATACGCAGTATTTT
CASSPGGAADTQYF
>TRBV2|few|TRBJ1-2|.
TGTGCCAGCAGTGAAAAGGCCCAGGGTTCAGGCTATGGCTACACCTTC
CASSEKAQGSGYGYTF
>TRBV6-1|.|TRBJ1-2|.
TGTGCCAGCAGTGAAGGGGCTGCCTCTATCTATGGCTACACCTTC
CASSEGAASIYGYTF
>TRBV4-1|.|TRBJ1-2|TRBD1
TGCGCCAGCAGCCAAGATCCGGACAGGGGCCATGGCTACACCTTC
CASSQDPDRGHGYTF
>TRBV29-1|.|TRBJ2-3|TRBD1
TGCAGCGCAGGGGGCTTCACAGATACGCAGTATTTT
CSAGGFTDTQYF
>TRBV29-1|once|TRBJ2-2|.
TGCAGCGTTGATGGGGGCCTAAACACCGGGGAGCTGTTTTTT
CSVDGGLNTGELFF
>TRBV9|.|TRBJ2-2|.
TGTGCCAGCAGCGTAGGACTAGTCGATCCCGGGGAGCTGTTTTTT
CASSVGLVDPGELFF
>TRBV18|.|TRBJ2-5|.
TGTGCCAGCTCACCTCTGGTGGGACCCCAAGAGACCCAGTACTTC
CASSPLVGPQETQYF
>TRBV19|.|TRBJ1-5|TRBD1
TGTGCCAGTCGCGGGACAGTTAATCAGCCCCAGCATTTT
CASRGTVNQPQHF
>TRBV29-1|.|TRBJ2-7|.
TGCAGCGTTGAACCCCAGATGTCACCGAAGGATAAAACCTACGAGCAGTACTTC
CSVEPQMSPKDKTYEQYF
>TRBV7-9|.|TRBJ2-2|TRBD2
TGTGCCAGCAAAGGCGGACTAGCGGGAGGGAGGACCGGGGAGCTGTTTTTT
CASKGGLAGGRTGELFF
>TRBV4-1|.|TRBJ2-5|TRBD2
TGCGCCAGCAGCCAACTGGGACTAGCACGGGAGACCCAGTACTTC
CASSQLGLARETQYF
>TRBV11-2|.|TRBJ2-5|.
TGTGCCAGCAGCTTGGCTAGCACCGGGACCCAGTACTTC
CASSLASTGTQYF
>TRBV7-6|.|TRBJ2-5|TRBD2
TGTGCCAGCAGCTTCCTAGCGGTGCAAGAGACCCAGTACTTC
CASSFLAVQETQYF
>TRBV29-1|.|TRBJ1-2|.
TGCAGCGTTGAAGTGGGGCAGGCCTATGGCTACACCTTC
CSVEVGQAYGYTF
>TRBV29-1|.|TRBJ2-7|TRBD1
TGCAGCGTTGTCAGGGGGCGCGGCCACGAGCAGTACTTC
CSVVRGRGHEQYF
>TRBV29-1|.|TRBJ2-7|.
TGCAGCGCTGGGACGGTTGCCTACGAGCAGTACTTC
CSAGTVAYEQYF